This T cell receptor beta chain derives from a study of CD8+ T cells in alopecia areata listed by TCRdb under 2018. The study in broad terms: The study used high-throughput TCRbeta sequencing to examine T cell clonal expansion in alopecia areata, in both the C3H/HeJ mouse model and human patients. On the human side, TCRbeta sequencing was run on scalp tissue and on sorted CD4+ and CD8+ peripheral blood T cells from healthy controls and from alopecia areata patients with either patchy or totalis/universalis disease. Scalp clonality was compared across normal scalp (n=4), patchy alopecia areata scalp (n=8), and alopecia totalis/universalis scalp (n=8). RNA was extracted with the PAXgene miRNA kit for fixed scalp, the miRNeasy kit for PBMCs, and the RNeasy kit for mouse skin. Amplification of TCRbeta CDR3 regions was done by immunoSEQ multiplex PCR using 35 Vbeta forward primers and 13 Jbeta reverse primers. Here is what the overall study found, with its caveats: Unlike mouse skin, where gammadelta T cells dominate, normal human skin contains resident alphabeta T cells that get sequenced too, which complicates analysis of the scalp TCR repertoire. Higher clonality and more expanded CD8+ clones were observed in lesional scalp than in normal scalp, particularly in alopecia totalis/universalis, a finding suggestive of antigenic drive. Compared with mice, TCR sequences shared between patients were less clear, possibly partly because of HLA diversity across the patient population.

V loses 1 base of germline sequence and J loses 8 bases, and the interval between the two ends is 2 bases. According to the germline V gene, CDR1 reads MGHDK and CDR2 reads SYGVNS. From its cysteine to its phenylalanine, the CDR3 spans 11 amino acids. CDR3 DNA is the only sequence kept; it has 33 bases, read in frame from the first base. Library method: the immunoSEQ multiplex PCR assay. RNA was extracted from all samples and reverse transcribed into cDNA as template for TCR sequencing. SuperScript III was used for first-strand cDNA synthesis, primed with a 2:1 mix of oligo-dT and random hexamers. A synthetic immune receptor repertoire was used to measure amplification bias, and any remaining bias was corrected computationally. The paper's processing steps were these. Raw reads were preprocessed to remove errors, and CDR3 was defined according to IMGT conventions as the region from the conserved cysteine to phenylalanine. Clonality was computed by normalizing Shannon entropy by log2 of the number of productive unique TCRs and subtracting the result from 1. CD4 or CD8 identity of scalp clones was inferred by cross-referencing scalp TCRbeta sequences with sorted blood CD4 and CD8 repertoires. This is the immuneACCESS table as TCRdb keeps it, with only in-frame sequences that have V and J called. A part of the clones is gone; compared with another copy, unresolved V genes explain less than half, and the rest is unexplained. Clone size and the V and J calls come from that table; the DNA yielded D and trimming. Here the sample has 95,000 to 120,000 clones; 45% to 70% occur a single time. The top ten hold more than 20% of the sample.

Concerning this clone: It lacks a known antigen. The input lacks base qualities; no much larger clone sits a single base away. Other DNA sequences within the sample encode an identical CDR3.

PBMCs were isolated by density centrifugation and stained for CD3, CD4 and CD8, after which CD4+ and CD8+ T cells were sorted on a FACSAria. Unaffected controls provided scalp biopsies and blood samples. The material sequenced was CD8+ T cells sorted from blood. This clonotype was sampled from a human donor in good health. The receptor chain draws on TRBV25-1 and TRBJ2-2, with no confidently assigned D gene. The CDR3 has the sequence CASSESGELFF. The DNA reads as follows: TGTGCCAGCAGTGAATCGGGGGAGCTGTTTTTT.